Below, 18 T cell receptor beta chains from the same sample are listed, as sequenced in a study of blood T cell repertoires in COVID-19. Only in-frame clones appear in the TCRdb table, and some are missing; sequencing was by immunoSEQ multiplex PCR. The sample has over 100,000 clones, about 80% seen once; the top ten hold just under 4.5%. Sequenced: peripheral blood. The receptors were sampled from a human donor in a cohort sampled during active COVID-19.

The genes are TRBV5-1 and TRBJ2-7; D remains unclear. Germline V gene sequence: CDR1 SGHRS, CDR2 YFSETQ. This CDR3 is built from 15 residues. Trimming left V 5 bases short and J 3 bases short, with 18 bases between. The CDR3 sequence: CASSKQPTMNYEQYF. The CDR3, as DNA: TGCGCCAGCAGTAAGCAGCCCACTATGAACTACGAGCAGTACTTC.

The chain recombines TRBV4-3 with TRBJ2-7; 9 bases line up with TRBD2. This CDR3 spans 16 amino acids. Trimming at V came to 4 bases and at J to 0 bases, leaving 7 bases not matched to a gene. From germline, CDR1 is LGHNA and CDR2 YSLEER. This CDR3 is CASSPGVAGVSYEQYF. The CDR3 coding sequence is TGCGCCAGCAGCCCCGGTGTAGCGGGGGTCTCCTACGAGCAGTACTTC.

This clone was recorded only once. The chain employs TRBV21-1 and TRBJ2-3; TRBD2, the table's D call, was not compared with the DNA. TRBV21-1 is a known pseudogene. This CDR3 spans 16 amino acids. This CDR3 is CASSSSLAGGTDTQYF. The CDR3 coding sequence is TGTGCCAGCAGCAGCTCCCTAGCGGGGGGCACAGATACGCAGTATTTT.

The gene calls are TRBV7-9 and TRBJ2-2; 7 bases map to TRBD2. Germline V CDR1 and CDR2: SEHNR, FQNEAQ (reference sequence). Trimming removed 6 bases from V and 5 bases from J; junction bases left unmatched: 9. The CDR3 is 15 amino acids. Written as DNA, the CDR3 is TGTGCCAGCAGGGAACGCGGGGGAGTAACCGGGGAGCTGTTTTTT. Its translation is CASRERGGVTGELFF.

The genes are TRBV6-5 and TRBJ1-4, with D possibly being TRBD1 (6 bases). Deletions cut 0 bases from V and 7 bases from J, with 12 bases between. The germline gives CDR1 MNHEY, CDR2 SVGAGI. The CDR3 sequence is 15 residues long. The CDR3 bases are TGTGCCAGCAGTTACTCCGGGGCCAGGGGTGAAAAACTGTTTTTT. It specifies CASSYSGARGEKLFF.

The rearrangement joins TRBV6-1 to TRBJ1-2; 12 bases fit TRBD1. The germline gives CDR1 MNHNS, CDR2 SASEGT. This CDR3 contains 15 residues. Unmatched junction bases numbered 2, after V lost 3 bases and J lost 3 bases. This CDR3 is CASSEGQGAYYGYTF. The CDR3 bases are TGTGCCAGCAGTGAGGGACAGGGGGCTTACTATGGCTACACCTTC.

The V and J genes are TRBV20-1 and TRBJ1-3; weak D call: TRBD1 (5 bases). The germline gives CDR1 DFQATT, CDR2 SNEGSKA (reference sequence). Trimming cost V 3 bases and J 0 bases, with 12 bases left between them. The CDR3 spans 15 residues. This CDR3 is CSASGGAVSGNTIYF. CDR3 nucleotide sequence: TGCAGTGCTAGTGGTGGGGCGGTCTCTGGAAACACCATATATTTT.

This rearrangement joins TRBV5-1 to TRBJ2-3; tentative D call: TRBD2 (6 bases). V lost 2 bases and J 3 bases, leaving 13 bases between the germline ends. CDR1 and CDR2 (germline): SGHRS, YFSETQ. This CDR3 has 15 residues. CDR3 amino acids: CASSFESAGTDTQYF. The CDR3 nucleotides are TGCGCCAGCAGCTTCGAGTCGGCGGGAACAGATACGCAGTATTTT. Looking up the rest from reference TRBV5-1 and TRBJ2-3 gives the full variable domain: KAGVTQTPRYLIKTRGQQVTLSCSPISGHRSVSWYQQTPGQGLQFLFEYFSETQRNKGNFPGRFSGRQFSNSRSEMNVSTLELGDSALYLCASSFESAGTDTQYFGPGTRLTVL.

The chain is built from TRBV19 and TRBJ2-1, with 8 positions matching TRBD2. The trim removed 4 bases at V and 2 bases at J, leaving 7 bases unmatched. This CDR3 contains 16 residues. Germline values: CDR1 LNHDA, CDR2 SQIVND (reference sequence). CDR3 nucleotides: TGTGCCAGTAGTACCTCCGGACTAGCCGCCTACAATGAGCAGTTCTTC. Translating it yields CASSTSGLAAYNEQFF.

This rearrangement joins TRBV7-6 to TRBJ1-1; no clear D gene. The CDR3 sequence is 14 residues long. V was trimmed by 4 bases and J by 4 bases, leaving 13 bases between them. Germline-derived CDR1 and CDR2 are SGHVS and FNYEAQ. The CDR3 sequence: CASSYTRRGTEAFF. CDR3 bases: TGTGCCAGCAGCTATACGCGGCGGGGCACTGAAGCTTTCTTT. Combining the CDR3 with reference TRBV7-6 and TRBJ1-1 gives the whole variable domain GAGVSQSPRYKVTKRGQDVALRCDPISGHVSLYWYRQALGQGPEFLTYFNYEAQQDKSGLPNDRFSAERPEGSISTLTIQRTEQRDSAMYRCASSYTRRGTEAFFGQGTRLTVV.

The gene calls are TRBV5-1 and TRBJ2-5; 12 bases are shared with TRBD2. V lost 3 bases and J lost 5; bases outside the gene matches: 8. The CDR3 is made up of 16 amino acids. Germline V lookup: CDR1 SGHRS, CDR2 YFSETQ. In nucleotides, the CDR3 is TGCGCCAGCAGCTCGGCTAGCGGGGGGGCCGGTGAGACCCAGTACTTC. This gives the protein CASSSASGGAGETQYF.

The gene calls are TRBV4-2 and TRBJ1-1; D gene unclear. This CDR3 is built from 13 residues. CDR1 LGHNA and CDR2 YNFKEQ come from the germline V gene. V was clipped by 0 bases and J by 0 bases, with 2 bases between them. The CDR3 region is CASSQDMNTEAFF. The CDR3 DNA reads as TGTGCCAGCAGCCAAGACATGAACACTGAAGCTTTCTTT.

The V gene is TRBV9, the J gene TRBJ2-7; 7 bases are a match to TRBD1. The V gene end was trimmed by 4 bases and the J gene end by 5 bases; junction bases not matched to a gene: 15. CDR1 and CDR2 from the germline V gene are SGDLS and YYNGEE. The CDR3 is made up of 16 amino acids. The DNA for the CDR3 is TGTGCCAGCAGCCCTTCTCCTCGAGGGGGCCCCAACGAGCAGTACTTC. It yields the protein CASSPSPRGGPNEQYF. Variable domain in full (rest from reference TRBV9 and TRBJ2-7): DSGVTQTPKHLITATGQRVTLRCSPRSGDLSVYWYQQSLDQGLQFLIQYYNGEERAKGNILERFSAQQFPDLHSELNLSSLELGDSALYFCASSPSPRGGPNEQYFGPGTRLTVT.

V gene TRBV4-2 combines with J gene TRBJ2-5; 9 bases are shared with TRBD2. The CDR3 has 16 residues. Per germline, CDR1 LGHNA and CDR2 YNFKEQ. Unmatched junction bases numbered 3, after V lost 1 base and J lost 0 bases. The CDR3 DNA reads TGTGCCAGCAGCCAAGCGGCTAGCGGGGACCAAGAGACCCAGTACTTC. The encoded protein is CASSQAASGDQETQYF.

The V gene is TRBV27, the J gene TRBJ1-6; D is perhaps TRBD1 (6 bases). The germline V gene has CDR1 MNHEY and CDR2 SMNVEV (reference sequence). CDR3 length equals 13 residues. The V end lost 8 bases, the J end lost 6 bases, and 11 bases lay between the germline ends. DNA for the CDR3: TGTGCCAGCTCAGGACAGTCTAATTCACCCCTCCACTTT. Its protein product is CASSGQSNSPLHF.

This chain connects TRBV15 to TRBJ2-5; TRBD1 might be the D (6 bases). V lost 6 bases and J lost 5, with 16 bases in between. Germline loops: CDR1 LNHNV, CDR2 YYDKDF (reference sequence). The CDR3 consists of 14 residues. The CDR3 is CATSSKQGTETQYF. In DNA, the CDR3 is TGTGCCACCAGTAGTAAACAGGGAACGGAGACCCAGTACTTC.

The chain couples TRBV19 to TRBJ2-3, with 7 bases aligning to TRBD1. The J segment lost 1 base and the V segment lost 6 bases, leaving 10 bases of the junction unmatched. The CDR3 totals 16 residues. Germline V lookup: CDR1 LNHDA, CDR2 SQIVND (reference sequence). CDR3 residues: CASRSNRDRGTDTQYF. The DNA of the CDR3 is TGTGCCAGTAGATCAAACCGGGACAGAGGCACAGATACGCAGTATTTT.

The rearrangement joins TRBV3-1 (or the pseudogene TRBV3-2) to TRBJ1-1; D ambiguous. Germline values: CDR1 LGHDT, CDR2 YNNKEL (reference sequence). Trimming left V 1 base short and J 5 bases short, with 14 bases between. The CDR3 consists of 15 residues. The CDR3 region has the DNA TGTGCCAGCAGCCAAGTTTCGGGGTTCGCTACTGAAGCTTTCTTT. Protein: CASSQVSGFATEAFF.